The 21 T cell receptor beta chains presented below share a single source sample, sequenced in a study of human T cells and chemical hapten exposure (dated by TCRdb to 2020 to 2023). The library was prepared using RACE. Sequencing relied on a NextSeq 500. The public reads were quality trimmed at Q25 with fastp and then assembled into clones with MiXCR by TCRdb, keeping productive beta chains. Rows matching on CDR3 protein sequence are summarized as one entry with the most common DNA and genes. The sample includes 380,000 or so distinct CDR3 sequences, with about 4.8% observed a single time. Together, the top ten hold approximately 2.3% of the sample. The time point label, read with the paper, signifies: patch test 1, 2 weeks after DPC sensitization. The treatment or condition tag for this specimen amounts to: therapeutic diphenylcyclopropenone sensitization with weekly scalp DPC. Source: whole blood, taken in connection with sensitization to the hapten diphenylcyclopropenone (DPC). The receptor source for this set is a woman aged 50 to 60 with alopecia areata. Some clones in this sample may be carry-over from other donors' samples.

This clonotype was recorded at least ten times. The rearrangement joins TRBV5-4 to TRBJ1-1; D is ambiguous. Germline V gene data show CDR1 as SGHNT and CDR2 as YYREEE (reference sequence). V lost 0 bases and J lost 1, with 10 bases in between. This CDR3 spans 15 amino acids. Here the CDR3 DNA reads TGTGCCAGCAGCTTGGAGGTGGGGAGGAACACTGAAGCTTTCTTT. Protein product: CASSLEVGRNTEAFF.

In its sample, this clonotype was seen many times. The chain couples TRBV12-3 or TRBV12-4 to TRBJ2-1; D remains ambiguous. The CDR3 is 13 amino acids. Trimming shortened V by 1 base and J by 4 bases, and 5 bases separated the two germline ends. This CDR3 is CASSLGFYNEQFF. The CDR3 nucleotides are TGTGCCAGCAGTTTAGGGTTTTACAATGAGCAGTTCTTC.

The CDR3 spells CASSEGSFYGYTF. Written as DNA, the CDR3 is TGTGCCAGCAGTGAGGGCAGCTTCTATGGCTACACCTTC. The genes are TRBV2 and TRBJ1-2; D is unresolved. The length of the CDR3 is 13 residues. Trimming took 3 bases from V and 4 from J, leaving 9 bases between them. From germline, CDR1 is SNHLY and CDR2 FYNNEI.

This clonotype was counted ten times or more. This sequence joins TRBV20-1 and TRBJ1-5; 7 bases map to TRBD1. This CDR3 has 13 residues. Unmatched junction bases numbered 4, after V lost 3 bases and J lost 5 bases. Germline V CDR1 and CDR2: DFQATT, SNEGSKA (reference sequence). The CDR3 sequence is CSASGTADQPQHF. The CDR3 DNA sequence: TGCAGTGCTAGTGGGACAGCGGATCAGCCCCAGCATTTT.

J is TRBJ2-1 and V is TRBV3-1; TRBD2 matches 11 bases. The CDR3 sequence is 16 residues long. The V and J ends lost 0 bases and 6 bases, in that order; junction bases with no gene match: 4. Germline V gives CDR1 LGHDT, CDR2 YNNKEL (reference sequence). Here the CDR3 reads CASSQDLAGGSNEQFF. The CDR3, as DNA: TGTGCCAGCAGCCAAGATTTAGCGGGAGGGAGCAATGAGCAGTTCTTC.

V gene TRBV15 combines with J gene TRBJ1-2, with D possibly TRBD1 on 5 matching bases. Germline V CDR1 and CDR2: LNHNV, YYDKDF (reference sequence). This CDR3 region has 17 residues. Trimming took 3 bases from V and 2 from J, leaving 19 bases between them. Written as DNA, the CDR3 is TGTGCCACCAGCAGTTCCACGACGGGGGTTCTCAACTATGGCTACACCTTC. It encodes CATSSSTTGVLNYGYTF.

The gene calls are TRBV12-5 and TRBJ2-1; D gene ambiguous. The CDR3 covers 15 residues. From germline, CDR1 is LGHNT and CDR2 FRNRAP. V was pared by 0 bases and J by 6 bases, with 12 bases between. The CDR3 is CASGLVGLGPNEQFF. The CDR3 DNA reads TGTGCTAGTGGTTTGGTTGGCCTCGGCCCCAATGAGCAGTTCTTC.

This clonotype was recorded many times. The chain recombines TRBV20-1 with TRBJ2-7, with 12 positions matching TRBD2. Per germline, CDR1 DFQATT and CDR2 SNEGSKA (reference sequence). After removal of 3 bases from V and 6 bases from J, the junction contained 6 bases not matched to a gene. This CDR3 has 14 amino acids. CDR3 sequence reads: CSARRTSGILEQYF. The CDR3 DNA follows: TGCAGTGCTAGGAGGACTAGCGGGATCCTCGAGCAGTACTTC.

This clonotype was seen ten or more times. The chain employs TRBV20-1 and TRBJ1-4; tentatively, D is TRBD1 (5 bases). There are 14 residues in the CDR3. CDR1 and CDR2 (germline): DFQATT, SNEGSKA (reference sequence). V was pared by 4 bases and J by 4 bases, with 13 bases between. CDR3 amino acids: CSATPGDVNEKLFF. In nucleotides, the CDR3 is TGCAGTGCTACCCCTGGGGACGTTAATGAAAAACTGTTTTTT.

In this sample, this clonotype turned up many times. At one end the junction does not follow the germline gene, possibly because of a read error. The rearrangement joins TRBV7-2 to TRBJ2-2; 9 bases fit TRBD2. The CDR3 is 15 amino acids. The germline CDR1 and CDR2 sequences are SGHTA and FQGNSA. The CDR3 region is CASSLVSGSTGELFF. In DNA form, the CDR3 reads TGTGCCAGCAGTTTAGTTAGCGGGAGTACCGGGGAGCTGTTTTTT.

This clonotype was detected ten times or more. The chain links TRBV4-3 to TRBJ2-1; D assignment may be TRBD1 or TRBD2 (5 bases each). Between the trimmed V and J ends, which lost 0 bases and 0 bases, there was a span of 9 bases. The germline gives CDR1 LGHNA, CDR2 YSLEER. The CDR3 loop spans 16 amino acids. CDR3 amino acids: CASSQDEGSSYNEQFF. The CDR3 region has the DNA TGCGCCAGCAGCCAAGACGAGGGGAGCTCCTACAATGAGCAGTTCTTC.

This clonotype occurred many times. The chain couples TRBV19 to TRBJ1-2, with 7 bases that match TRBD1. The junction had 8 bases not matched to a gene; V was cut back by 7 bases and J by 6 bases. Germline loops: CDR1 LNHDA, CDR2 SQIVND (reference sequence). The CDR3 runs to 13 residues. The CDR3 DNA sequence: TGTGCCAGTACTTTGGGACAGCCCCATGGCTACACCTTC. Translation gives CASTLGQPHGYTF.

The CDR3 sequence is CASRPTGTGVSGEQFF. The CDR3 DNA is TGTGCCAGCAGGCCTACCGGGACAGGGGTGTCTGGTGAGCAGTTCTTC. This chain joins TRBV11-2 and TRBJ2-1; 10 bases are a match to TRBD1. The germline V gene encodes CDR1 SGHAT and CDR2 FQNNGV. V was pared by 6 bases and J by 9 bases, with 14 bases of the junction left unmatched. The CDR3 has 16 amino acids.

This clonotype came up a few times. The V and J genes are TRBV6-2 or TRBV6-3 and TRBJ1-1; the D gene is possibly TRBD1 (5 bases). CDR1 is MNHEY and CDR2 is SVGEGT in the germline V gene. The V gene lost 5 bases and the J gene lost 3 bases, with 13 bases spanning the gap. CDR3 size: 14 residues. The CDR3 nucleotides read TGTGCCAGCAGTCGACAGACCAGGGACACTGAAGCTTTCTTT. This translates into CASSRQTRDTEAFF.

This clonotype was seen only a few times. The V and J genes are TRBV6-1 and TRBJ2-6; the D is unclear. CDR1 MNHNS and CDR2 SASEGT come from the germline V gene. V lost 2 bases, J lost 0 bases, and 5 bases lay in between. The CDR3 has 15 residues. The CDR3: CASSEQSSGANVLTF. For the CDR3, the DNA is TGTGCCAGCAGTGAACAGAGCTCTGGGGCCAACGTCCTGACTTTC.

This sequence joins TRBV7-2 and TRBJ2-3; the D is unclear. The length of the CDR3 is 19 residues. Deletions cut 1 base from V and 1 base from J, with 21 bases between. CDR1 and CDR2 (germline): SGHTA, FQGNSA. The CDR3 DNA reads TGTGCCAGCAGCTTAGGCCTTAATGGCCCTAGACACGGCACAGATACGCAGTATTTT. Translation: CASSLGLNGPRHGTDTQYF.

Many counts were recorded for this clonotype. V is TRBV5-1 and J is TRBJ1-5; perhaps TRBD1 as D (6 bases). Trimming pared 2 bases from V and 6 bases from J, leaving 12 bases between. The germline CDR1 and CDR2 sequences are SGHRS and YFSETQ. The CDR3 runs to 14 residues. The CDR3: CASSLKTGSQPQHF. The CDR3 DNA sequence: TGCGCCAGCAGCTTAAAAACAGGGAGTCAGCCCCAGCATTTT.

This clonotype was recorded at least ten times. The CDR3 is CSARDRQNTEAFF. For the CDR3, the DNA is TGCAGTGCTAGAGACAGGCAGAACACTGAAGCTTTCTTT. V usage is TRBV20-1 and J usage is TRBJ1-1; D gene unclear. Germline-derived CDR1 and CDR2 are DFQATT and SNEGSKA (reference sequence). This CDR3 has 13 residues. V gave up 0 bases and J gave up 1 base, with 6 bases separating them.

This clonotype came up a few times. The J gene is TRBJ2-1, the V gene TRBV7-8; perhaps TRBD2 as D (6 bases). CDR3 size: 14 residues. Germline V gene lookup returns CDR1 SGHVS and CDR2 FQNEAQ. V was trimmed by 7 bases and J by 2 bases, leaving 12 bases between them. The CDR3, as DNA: TGTGCCAGCATTGGGCCGGGGGCCTACAATGAGCAGTTCTTC. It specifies CASIGPGAYNEQFF.

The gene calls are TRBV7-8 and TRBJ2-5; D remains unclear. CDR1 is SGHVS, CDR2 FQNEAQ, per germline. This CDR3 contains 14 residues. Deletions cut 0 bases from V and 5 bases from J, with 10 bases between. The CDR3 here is CASSLAIEVETQYF. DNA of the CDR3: TGTGCCAGCAGCTTAGCGATAGAAGTGGAGACCCAGTACTTC.

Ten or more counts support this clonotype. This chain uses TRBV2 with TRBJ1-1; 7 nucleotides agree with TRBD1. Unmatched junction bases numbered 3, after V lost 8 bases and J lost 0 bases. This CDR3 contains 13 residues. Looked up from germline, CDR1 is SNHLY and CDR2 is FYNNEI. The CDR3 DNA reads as TGTGCCAGCGGAGGACAGGTGAACACTGAAGCTTTCTTT. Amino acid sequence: CASGGQVNTEAFF. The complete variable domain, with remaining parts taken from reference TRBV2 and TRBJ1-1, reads EPEVTQTPSHQVTQMGQEVILRCVPISNHLYFYWYRQILGQKVEFLVSFYNNEISEKSEIFDDQFSVERPDGSNFTLKIRSTKLEDSAMYFCASGGQVNTEAFFGQGTRLTVV.